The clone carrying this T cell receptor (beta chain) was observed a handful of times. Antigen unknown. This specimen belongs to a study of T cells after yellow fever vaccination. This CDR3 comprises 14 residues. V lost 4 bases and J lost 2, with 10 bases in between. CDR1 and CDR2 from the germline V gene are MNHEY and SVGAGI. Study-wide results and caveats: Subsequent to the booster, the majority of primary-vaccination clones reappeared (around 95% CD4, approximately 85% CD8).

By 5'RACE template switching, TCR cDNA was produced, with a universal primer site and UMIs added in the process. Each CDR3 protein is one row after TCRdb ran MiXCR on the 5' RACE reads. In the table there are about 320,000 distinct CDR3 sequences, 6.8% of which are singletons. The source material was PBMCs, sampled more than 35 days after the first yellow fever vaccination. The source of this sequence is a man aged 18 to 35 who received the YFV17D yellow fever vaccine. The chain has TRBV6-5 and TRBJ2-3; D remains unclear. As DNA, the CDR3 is TGTGCCAGCAGTTTTAGAACATACACAGATACGCAGTATTTT. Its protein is CASSFRTYTDTQYF.